Each of the 27 T cell receptor beta chains below was sequenced from the same sample in a study of blood T cell repertoires in COVID-19. Profiling relied on immunoSEQ multiplex PCR, and the TCRdb table lists in-frame clones only, not all of them. The data contain 250,000 to 350,000 clones, around nine tenths of them seen just once; the ten biggest clones take up approximately 0.85%. The sequencing sample was made of peripheral blood. The receptors here all came from a woman aged 40 to 50 who had recovered from COVID-19.

The chain employs TRBV7-3 and TRBJ2-3, with D tentatively TRBD2 (5 bases). The V gene lost 5 bases and the J gene lost 6 bases, with 12 bases spanning the gap. Per the germline V gene, CDR1 is SGHTA and CDR2 is FQGTGA. This CDR3 spans 13 amino acids. CDR3 nucleotide sequence: TGTGCCAGCAGCGCAGGAGGAGAGGATACGCAGTATTTT. Its translation is CASSAGGEDTQYF.

For this clone: Other DNA sequences of this sample code for an identical CDR3. The rearrangement uses TRBV19 and TRBJ2-2; 8 nucleotides line up with TRBD2. Germline V gene data show CDR1 as LNHDA and CDR2 as SQIVND (reference sequence). This CDR3 spans 16 amino acids. Losses at the gene ends were 3 bases for V and 5 bases for J; bases not matched to a gene: 8. The CDR3 DNA reads as TGTGCCAGTAGTATCATGGGACTAGGAGGGACCGGGGAGCTGTTTTTT. Translation: CASSIMGLGGTGELFF.

This clone was detected a few times. The J gene is TRBJ2-1, the V gene TRBV3-1 (or the pseudogene TRBV3-2), with D maybe TRBD2 (6 bases). The CDR3 sequence is 16 residues long. The germline V and J ends were trimmed by 2 bases and 5 bases, with 16 bases remaining between them. The germline CDR1 and CDR2 sequences are LGHDT and YNNKEL (reference sequence). The CDR3 protein is CASSQWAGSSHNEQFF. CDR3 nucleotides: TGTGCCAGCAGCCAATGGGCCGGGAGTTCCCACAATGAGCAGTTCTTC.

The chain carries TRBV15 and TRBJ2-3, with 12 bases that match TRBD2. CDR1 is LNHNV and CDR2 is YYDKDF in the germline V gene (reference sequence). The CDR3 length is 17 residues. Trimming at V came to 6 bases and at J to 0 bases, leaving 7 bases not matched to a gene. The CDR3 protein is CATRGGLAGSSTDTQYF. The DNA of the CDR3 is TGTGCCACCAGAGGGGGACTAGCGGGTTCTAGCACAGATACGCAGTATTTT.

The chain links TRBV3-1 (or the pseudogene TRBV3-2) to TRBJ2-1, with 12 bases aligning to TRBD2. CDR3 length: 17 residues. V lost 6 bases, J lost 1 base, and 7 bases stayed unmatched. The germline V gene has CDR1 LGHDT and CDR2 YNNKEL (reference sequence). The CDR3 DNA sequence: TGTGCCAGCAGGAAGACTAGCGGGAGTGTATCCTACAATGAGCAGTTCTTC. Protein product: CASRKTSGSVSYNEQFF.

This chain joins TRBV15 and TRBJ1-6; the match to TRBD1 covers 7 bases. V was clipped by 3 bases and J by 9 bases; unmatched bases: 5. The germline gives CDR1 LNHNV, CDR2 YYDKDF (reference sequence). This CDR3 is built from 14 residues. CDR3 in amino acids: CATSSVQGTSPLHF. Here the CDR3 DNA reads TGTGCCACCAGCAGCGTACAGGGGACTTCACCCCTCCACTTT.

Comment on this clone: This specimen includes other DNA sequences encoding the same CDR3. The CDR3 protein is CASSLQGNTEAFF. The CDR3 DNA reads as TGTGCCAGCAGTTTGCAGGGGAACACTGAAGCTTTCTTT. This chain links TRBV12-3 or TRBV12-4 with TRBJ1-1, with D perhaps TRBD1 (5 bases). Trimming took off 3 bases at V and 1 base at J, with 6 bases between the two ends. CDR3 length: 13 residues.

The J gene is TRBJ2-5, the V gene TRBV3-1 (or the pseudogene TRBV3-2); 9 bases are shared with TRBD1. Trimming at V came to 4 bases and at J to 5 bases, leaving 5 bases not matched to a gene. CDR3 length: 14 residues. Per the germline V gene, CDR1 is LGHDT and CDR2 is YNNKEL (reference sequence). The CDR3, as DNA: TGTGCCAGCAGCCGGACGGGGACAGGGGAGACCCAGTACTTC. Protein: CASSRTGTGETQYF.

This clone was seen many times. The chain employs TRBV18 and TRBJ1-3; 8 positions agree with TRBD1. CDR1 KGHSH and CDR2 LQKENI come from the germline V gene. J was trimmed by 4 bases and V by 3 bases; bases with no gene match: 5. CDR3 length: 15 amino acids. The CDR3 DNA sequence: TGTGCCAGCTCACCGACAGGGGAAGCCGGAAACACCATATATTTT. This gives the protein CASSPTGEAGNTIYF.

The genes are TRBV5-4 and TRBJ2-1; the D gene is possibly TRBD1 (6 bases). In germline, CDR1 is SGHNT, CDR2 YYREEE (reference sequence). Trimming cost V 0 bases and J 0 bases, with 10 bases left between them. This CDR3 is built from 16 residues. Here the CDR3 reads CASSLALQGSYNEQFF. In DNA form, the CDR3 reads TGTGCCAGCAGCTTGGCGCTACAGGGCTCCTACAATGAGCAGTTCTTC.

The chain joins TRBV5-6 to TRBJ2-7; D not certain. The V gene's germline CDR1 is SGHDT and CDR2 YYEEEE. The CDR3 is 12 residues long. V gave up 0 bases and J gave up 4 bases, with 5 bases separating them. The CDR3 DNA sequence: TGTGCCAGCAGCTTGGGACTGTACGAGCAGTACTTC. This encodes CASSLGLYEQYF.

In this sample, this clone turned up a few times. The chain employs TRBV29-1 and TRBJ2-2; 8 bases match TRBD2. V lost 7 bases and J lost 7; bases outside the gene matches: 8. The length of the CDR3 is 13 residues. Germline-derived CDR1 and CDR2 are SQVTM and ANQGSEA. This CDR3 reads CSAEGLAGGELFF. For the CDR3, the DNA is TGCAGCGCCGAAGGACTAGCTGGCGGGGAGCTGTTTTTT.

This clone was counted once. V and J are TRBV5-1 and TRBJ2-2; D call uncertain. CDR3 size: 15 residues. Per the germline V gene, CDR1 is SGHRS and CDR2 is YFSETQ. V was clipped by 0 bases and J by 0 bases, with 6 bases between them. The CDR3 here is CASSLDSTNTGELFF. CDR3 in DNA: TGCGCCAGCAGCTTGGACAGTACGAACACCGGGGAGCTGTTTTTT.

The rearrangement joins TRBV10-2 to TRBJ2-7; 9 bases match TRBD2. The germline V gene encodes CDR1 WSHSY and CDR2 SAAADI. The V gene end was trimmed by 6 bases and the J gene end by 4 bases; junction bases not matched to a gene: 10. The CDR3 spans 15 residues. The CDR3 DNA follows: TGCGCCAGCAGGGGGGCTAGCGGGAAAGGATACGAGCAGTACTTC. Translation: CASRGASGKGYEQYF.

V gene TRBV6-5 combines with J gene TRBJ1-2; 8 nucleotides align to TRBD1. The CDR3 sequence is 15 residues long. The germline CDR1 and CDR2 sequences are MNHEY and SVGAGI. V was clipped by 7 bases and J by 4 bases; unmatched bases: 11. As DNA, the CDR3 is TGTGCCAGCACGACAGGGGCCCTTTCCCCCTATGGCTACACCTTC. Protein sequence: CASTTGALSPYGYTF.

The V gene is TRBV30, the J gene TRBJ2-5; D might be TRBD2 (6 bases). V was shortened by 4 bases and J by 4 bases, with 10 bases between the two germline ends. The germline gives CDR1 GTSNPN, CDR2 SVGIG (reference sequence). This CDR3 contains 12 residues. The CDR3 here is CAWTPGGETQYF. The CDR3 DNA follows: TGTGCCTGGACGCCCGGGGGAGAGACCCAGTACTTC.

The rearrangement links TRBV4-1 to TRBJ2-7; 8 bases agree with TRBD1. The junction had 14 bases not matched to a gene; V was cut back by 1 base and J by 12 bases. Germline lookup yields CDR1 MGHRA and CDR2 YSYEKL. There are 15 residues in the CDR3. CDR3 in amino acids: CASSQATGQGRGLYF. CDR3 DNA: TGCGCCAGCAGCCAAGCGACCGGACAGGGACGAGGTCTGTACTTC.

The chain uses TRBV5-8 and TRBJ1-5, with TRBD1 as a possible D gene (6 bases). Trimming pared 2 bases from V and 15 bases from J, leaving 21 bases between. This CDR3 region has 14 residues. The germline CDR1 and CDR2 sequences are SGHTS and YDEGEE. The CDR3: CASSFSAGGPVVHF. The CDR3 DNA follows: TGTGCCAGCAGCTTTTCCGCCGGGGGGCCAGTAGTGCATTTT.

This chain links TRBV24-1 with TRBJ1-2, with a tentative D call TRBD1 (5 bases). This CDR3 contains 13 residues. V shed 0 bases and J shed 6 bases, with 7 bases lying between them. Germline lookup yields CDR1 KGHDR and CDR2 SFDVKD. CDR3 DNA: TGTGCCACCAGTGATTTGACAGGCAATGGCTACACCTTC. It translates to CATSDLTGNGYTF.

The J gene is TRBJ2-2, the V gene TRBV14, with TRBD1 identical over 8 bases. This CDR3 has 16 amino acids. Trimming took 6 bases from V and 6 from J; bases not matched to a gene: 12. Germline loops: CDR1 SGHDN, CDR2 FVKESK. The CDR3 loop is CASSRATGASSGELFF. The CDR3 region has the DNA TGTGCCAGCAGTCGTGCGACAGGGGCCTCTTCCGGGGAGCTGTTTTTT.

The V gene is TRBV6-6, the J gene TRBJ2-3, with TRBD1 identical over 8 bases. V trimming: 7 bases; J trimming: 1 base; junction bases outside the gene matches: 7. Per the germline V gene, CDR1 is MNHNY and CDR2 is SVGAGI (reference sequence). The CDR3 spans 15 residues. CDR3 sequence (DNA): TGTGCCAGCACCGCGTCGGACAGGGGCACAGATACGCAGTATTTT. Translated: CASTASDRGTDTQYF.

This sequence joins TRBV2 and TRBJ1-6; D may be TRBD1 (5 bases). The CDR3 sequence is 15 residues long. V was trimmed by 3 bases and J by 5 bases, leaving 11 bases between them. From germline, CDR1 is SNHLY and CDR2 FYNNEI. CDR3 residues: CASSERGTDNSPLHF. The CDR3, as DNA: TGTGCCAGCAGTGAGCGGGGGACCGATAATTCACCCCTCCACTTT.

The V gene is TRBV14, the J gene TRBJ1-2; 10 nucleotides match TRBD1. Germline V gives CDR1 SGHDN, CDR2 FVKESK. The CDR3 is 13 amino acids. Losses at the gene ends were 5 bases for V and 10 bases for J; bases not matched to a gene: 7. The CDR3 DNA follows: TGTGCCAGCAGCTCCGGGACAGGGGAGGACTACACCTTC. This gives the protein CASSSGTGEDYTF.

The chain joins TRBV12-5 to TRBJ2-5; 10 nucleotides align to TRBD2. Germline-derived CDR1 and CDR2 are LGHNT and FRNRAP. Unmatched junction bases numbered 7, after V lost 1 base and J lost 5 bases. There are 16 residues in the CDR3. The CDR3 is CASGLGLAGVGETQYF. The CDR3 coding sequence is TGTGCTAGTGGTTTGGGTCTAGCGGGAGTCGGGGAGACCCAGTACTTC.

The chain joins TRBV27 to TRBJ1-6, with unresolved D. Per the germline V gene, CDR1 is MNHEY and CDR2 is SMNVEV (reference sequence). V gave up 5 bases and J gave up 4 bases, with 9 bases separating them. This CDR3 has 14 amino acids. The CDR3 loop is CASSAGSYNSPLHF. The CDR3 DNA is TGTGCCAGCAGTGCCGGGTCTTATAATTCACCCCTCCACTTT.

V is TRBV24-1 and J is TRBJ2-1; TRBD2 matches 7 bases. The CDR3 sequence is 13 residues long. V dropped 4 bases and J dropped 9; count of bases not matched to a gene: 5. Germline assignment: CDR1 KGHDR and CDR2 SFDVKD. The CDR3 region has the DNA TGTGCCACCAGTGAGCCAGCGGGAAGTGAGCAGTTCTTC. It specifies CATSEPAGSEQFF.

The chain links TRBV6-4 to TRBJ1-2; D gene unclear. Trimming removed 0 bases at V and 8 bases at J, with 4 bases between. Germline V lookup: CDR1 MRHNA, CDR2 SNTAGT. The CDR3 contains 11 residues. The CDR3 region is CASSDSGGYTF. The CDR3 DNA is TGTGCCAGCAGTGACTCCGGGGGCTACACCTTC.